Here is one T cell receptor (beta chain) with its context. The antigen is not known. The germline gives CDR1 LNHDA, CDR2 SQIVND (reference sequence). The CDR3 runs to 13 residues. V lost 5 bases to trimming and J lost 5 bases; unmatched junction nucleotides: 3. Only CD45RO-negative cells positively selected for CCR7 counted as naive CD8 cells, so terminally differentiated effector memory CD45RA+ cells were excluded. This sample was taken from a study of shared clonotypes between healthy human individuals. Study-level background: The cohort comprised two women and a few men. Their ages spanned 18 to 49 years.

General study points: Shared across several donors were around 5% of the naive CD4 clonotypes. The expectation was that sequencing depth would affect clonotype sharing among donors. It was only blood that was sampled, and tissue repertoires likely differ.

The table came from immunoSEQ multiplex PCR; TCRdb's copy has only in-frame clones and leaves some out. The sample has about 2 million clones, approximately 95% seen once. The source material was naive CD8+ T cells sorted from blood. The origin of this receptor is a man in his late teens or twenties in good health. The chain has TRBV19 and TRBJ2-1; 7 bases map to TRBD1. CDR3 loop: CASSDTGDNEQFF. The CDR3 region has the DNA TGTGCCAGTAGTGATACAGGGGACAATGAGCAGTTCTTC.